A selection of T cell receptor beta chains follows, all from one sample in a study of CD8 T cells in Susac syndrome. TCRdb fed the immunoSEQ multiplex PCR reads into MiXCR, producing one record per CDR3 protein. The sample has approximately 230,000 distinct CDR3 sequences, 85% to 95% seen once. Sequenced material: CD4+ T cells from PBMCs. All receptors derive from a human donor with multiple sclerosis. The CDR3 runs from the conserved cysteine through the conserved F or W. D genes are given only for firm matches. The size field is filled for only some rows; it gives once, few, many or a size class.

v_call	d_call	clone_size	j_call	cdr3_nt	cdr3_aa
TRBV20-1	NA	NA	TRBJ1-4	TGCAGTGCTGCGCCCCCGGGCCCCGAAAAACTGTTTTTT	CSAAPPGPEKLFF
TRBV12-3/TRBV12-4	NA	NA	TRBJ2-3	TGTGCCAGCAGCCCGGGACCGCCGCTCACAGATACGCAGTATTTT	CASSPGPPLTDTQYF
TRBV9	NA	NA	TRBJ2-7	TGTGCCAGCAGCGTCGAGGGAAGCTCCTACGAGCAGTACTTC	CASSVEGSSYEQYF
TRBV29-1	NA	NA	TRBJ2-3	TGCAGCGCTAAAGCCGCTAGCACAGATACGCAGTATTTT	CSAKAASTDTQYF
TRBV7-2	NA	once	TRBJ1-5	TGTGCCAGCAGCTCCCCCCGCTTTCCCCAGCATTTT	CASSSPRFPQHF
TRBV30	TRBD1	NA	TRBJ1-3	TGTGCCTGGAATAAGGACAGGATCTCTGGAAACACCATATATTTT	CAWNKDRISGNTIYF
TRBV12-3/TRBV12-4	TRBD1	NA	TRBJ1-5	TGTGCCAGCAGGGGACAGGGTGTCCAGCCCCAGCATTTT	CASRGQGVQPQHF
TRBV6-6	TRBD1	NA	TRBJ1-2	TGTGCCAGCAGGACGGGACAGCCAAACTATGGCTACACCTTC	CASRTGQPNYGYTF
TRBV3-1	TRBD1	NA	TRBJ2-1	TGTGCCAGCAGCCAGCCCTTAGGGCCTGGACAGGGGGGAGAGCAGTTCTTC	CASSQPLGPGQGGEQFF
TRBV5-4	NA	NA	TRBJ2-7	TGTGCCAGCAGGCCCGGGACGGAATACGAGCAGTACTTC	CASRPGTEYEQYF
TRBV5-1	TRBD1	NA	TRBJ1-4	TGCGCCAGCAGCTCGACAGGGGTCACTAATGAAAAACTGTTTTTT	CASSSTGVTNEKLFF
TRBV27	NA	NA	TRBJ2-3	TGTGCCAGCAGTTCTCCAGTAAAGACAGATACGCAGTATTTT	CASSSPVKTDTQYF
TRBV2	NA	NA	TRBJ2-1	TGTGCCAGCACCCGGGACCTTATGAATGAGCAGTTCTTC	CASTRDLMNEQFF
TRBV5-1	NA	NA	TRBJ2-2	TGCGCCAGCCTCAGCGGTCCAGCGAACACCGGGGAGCTGTTTTTT	CASLSGPANTGELFF
TRBV3-1	TRBD2	NA	TRBJ2-3	TGTGCCAGCAGCCCCAGACTAGCGGGACCCACAGATACGCAGTATTTT	CASSPRLAGPTDTQYF
TRBV7-7	NA	NA	TRBJ2-5	TGTGCTAGCAGCGCACAGGTCCCCTGGGCAGAGACCCAGTACTTC	CASSAQVPWAETQYF
TRBV3-1	NA	NA	TRBJ2-5	TGTGCCAGCAGCTCCTCGTCGTGGTCCAACCTGGAGACCCAGTACTTC	CASSSSSWSNLETQYF
TRBV6-2/TRBV6-3	TRBD1	NA	TRBJ2-5	TGTGCCAGCAGTCGGGACAGGGGGAAAGAGACCCAGTACTTC	CASSRDRGKETQYF
TRBV10-2	NA	NA	TRBJ2-5	TGCGCCAGCAGTCCTACCGTCCCGGCCCAGTACTTC	CASSPTVPAQYF
TRBV6-4	NA	NA	TRBJ2-1	TGTGCCAGCAGTGACAGATTCAACAATGAGCAGTTCTTC	CASSDRFNNEQFF
TRBV5-4	TRBD1	NA	TRBJ2-7	TGTGCCAGCAGCTGGGGACAGGGGGCAGGAGAGCAGTACTTC	CASSWGQGAGEQYF
TRBV24-1	NA	once	TRBJ2-3	TGTGCCACCAGTGACCCGACCGGGACAATACTAGATACGCAGTATTTT	CATSDPTGTILDTQYF
TRBV13	NA	NA	TRBJ2-3	TGTGCCAGCAGCTTAGAAGGGGGCACAGATACGCAGTATTTT	CASSLEGGTDTQYF
TRBV5-8	NA	NA	TRBJ1-5	TGTGCCAGCAGCTTGCTGAAGGCAGGCGTCCAGCATTTT	CASSLLKAGVQHF
TRBV9	TRBD2	NA	TRBJ2-3	TGTGCCAGCAGCGTCGGGACTAGCGGGAGGTACGCAGATACGCAGTATTTT	CASSVGTSGRYADTQYF
TRBV20-1	TRBD2	NA	TRBJ2-3	TGCAGTGTTGCTAGCGGGCGCACAGATACGCAGTATTTT	CSVASGRTDTQYF
TRBV30	NA	NA	TRBJ1-2	TGTGCCTGGAGGGCAGGAGGCTACACCTTC	CAWRAGGYTF
TRBV29-1	NA	once	TRBJ2-6	TGCAGCGTTGCCAACCGATCTGGGGCCAACGTCCTGACTTTC	CSVANRSGANVLTF
TRBV7-2	NA	NA	TRBJ2-5	TGTGCCAGCAGCCGCCTTCCGGGGGCCCGGCAGGAGACCCAGTACTTC	CASSRLPGARQETQYF
TRBV27	TRBD2	NA	TRBJ2-4	TGTGCCAGCAGCTCTCCCCAGCGGGGCATTCAGTACTTC	CASSSPQRGIQYF
TRBV3-1	TRBD2	NA	TRBJ2-1	TGTGCCAGCAGCCCACGGACTAGTTTGAATGAGCAGTTCTTC	CASSPRTSLNEQFF
TRBV5-1	TRBD2	NA	TRBJ2-2	TGCGCCAGCAGCTTGGCCCCAGCGGGAATCACCGGGGAGCTGTTTTTT	CASSLAPAGITGELFF
TRBV9	NA	NA	TRBJ1-5	TGTGCCAGCAGCGTAGGTCTTAGGGAGCCCCAGCATTTT	CASSVGLREPQHF
TRBV28	NA	NA	TRBJ2-2	TGTGCCAGCAGTTACCCCCGGCGGGGAGAGAACACCGGGGAGCTGTTTTTT	CASSYPRRGENTGELFF
TRBV12-3/TRBV12-4	NA	NA	TRBJ1-1	TGTGCCAGCAGCCTTCACGGGCGGAACACTGAAGCTTTCTTT	CASSLHGRNTEAFF
TRBV6-5	NA	NA	TRBJ1-2	TGTGCCAGCAGCCAACTTCGACGGAACTATGGCTACACCTTC	CASSQLRRNYGYTF
TRBV19	NA	NA	TRBJ2-2	TGTGCCAGTACCCCCCCGGGGAGACGTACCGGGGAGCTGTTTTTT	CASTPPGRRTGELFF
TRBV6-1	TRBD2	NA	TRBJ2-1	TGTGCCAGCAGTGAGGGACTAGCGGAACTCCTAAGCTCCTACAATGAGCAGTTCTTC	CASSEGLAELLSSYNEQFF
TRBV25-1	NA	NA	TRBJ2-3	TGTGCCAGCAGTGCTCAGGGCTCAGATACGCAGTATTTT	CASSAQGSDTQYF